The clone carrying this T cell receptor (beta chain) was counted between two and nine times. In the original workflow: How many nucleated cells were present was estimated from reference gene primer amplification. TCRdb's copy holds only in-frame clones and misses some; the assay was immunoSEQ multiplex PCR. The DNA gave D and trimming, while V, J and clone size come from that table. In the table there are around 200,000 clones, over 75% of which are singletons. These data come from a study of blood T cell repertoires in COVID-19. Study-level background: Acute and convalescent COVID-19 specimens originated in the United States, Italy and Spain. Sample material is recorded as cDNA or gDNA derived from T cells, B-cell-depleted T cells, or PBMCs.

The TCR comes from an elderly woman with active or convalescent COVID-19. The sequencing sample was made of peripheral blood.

The CDR3 is CASSTSTYEQYF. Here the CDR3 DNA reads TGTGCCAGCAGCACTTCCACCTACGAGCAGTACTTC. This chain joins TRBV27 and TRBJ2-7; D uncertain. This CDR3 region has 12 residues. V lost 6 bases and J lost 2, with 8 bases in between. In germline, CDR1 is MNHEY, CDR2 SMNVEV (reference sequence).